These 9 T cell receptor beta chains were sequenced from one sample in a study of blood T cell repertoires in COVID-19. Data came from immunoSEQ multiplex PCR; TCRdb stores just in-frame clones and leaves some out. The repertoire has around 56,000 clones, 65% to 90% of them found once; the top ten carry 25% to 35%. Sequenced input: peripheral blood. The receptors were sampled from a woman of 80 years or more with active or convalescent COVID-19.

The rearrangement links TRBV27 to TRBJ1-1; D may be TRBD1 (5 bases). This CDR3 is 13 amino acids long. Trimming took 6 bases from V and 10 from J, leaving 18 bases between them. Per germline, CDR1 MNHEY and CDR2 SMNVEV (reference sequence). For the CDR3, the DNA is TGTGCCAGCAGCCAGGTCGGACCGGGGGGAGCTTTCTTT. Its protein is CASSQVGPGGAFF.

This clone has just one count. The chain links TRBV19 to TRBJ2-3, with D perhaps TRBD1 (6 bases). Looked up from germline, CDR1 is LNHDA and CDR2 is SQIVND (reference sequence). Trimming shortened V by 3 bases and J by 4 bases, and 17 bases separated the two germline ends. The CDR3 covers 16 residues. CDR3 DNA: TGTGCCAGTAGTATGGGGGACAAGGGCGCTTCAGATACGCAGTATTTT. It specifies CASSMGDKGASDTQYF.

The rearrangement links TRBV29-1 to TRBJ1-1; perhaps TRBD1 as D (5 bases). The germline CDR1 and CDR2 sequences are SQVTM and ANQGSEA. Between the trimmed V and J ends, which lost 4 bases and 10 bases, there was a span of 16 bases. The CDR3 spans 12 residues. The CDR3 here is CSVVSQGVAAFF. CDR3 nucleotides: TGCAGCGTTGTTTCGCAGGGTGTCGCAGCTTTCTTT.

This CDR3 reads CASSLGAGNSYEQYF. The CDR3 DNA is TGCGCCAGCAGCTTGGGGGCGGGCAACTCCTACGAGCAGTACTTC. The chain employs TRBV5-1 and TRBJ2-7; D is perhaps TRBD2 (5 bases). Germline V gene lookup returns CDR1 SGHRS and CDR2 YFSETQ. V lost 0 bases to trimming and J lost 0 bases, with 10 bases between them. The CDR3 runs 15 residues.

In its sample, this clone was seen once. The rearrangement links TRBV6-5 to TRBJ2-7; D is perhaps TRBD2 (6 bases). The V end was cut by 8 bases, the J end by 2 bases, with 16 bases between. Germline assignment: CDR1 MNHEY and CDR2 SVGAGI. The CDR3 is made up of 14 amino acids. DNA of the CDR3: TGTGCCAGCGCGAAAAGAACGGGGGCCTACGAGCAGTACTTC. It encodes CASAKRTGAYEQYF.

This chain links TRBV11-2 with TRBJ1-2; D may be TRBD1 (5 bases). This CDR3 contains 13 residues. Germline V gene lookup returns CDR1 SGHAT and CDR2 FQNNGV. V lost 6 bases and J 2 bases, leaving 10 bases between the germline ends. The CDR3 DNA reads as TGTGCCAGCAGGCCTACAGGAAACTATGGCTACACCTTC. Protein: CASRPTGNYGYTF.

This chain connects TRBV7-9 to TRBJ2-3, with D possibly TRBD2 on 5 matching bases. Germline V lookup: CDR1 SEHNR, CDR2 FQNEAQ (reference sequence). The CDR3 contains 16 residues. Trimming took off 7 bases at V and 1 base at J, with 18 bases between the two ends. The CDR3 protein is CASTTRSTGGTDTQYF. The DNA for the CDR3 is TGTGCCAGCACCACGCGTAGCACCGGGGGCACAGATACGCAGTATTTT. The full variable domain, rest sourced from reference TRBV7-9 and TRBJ2-3, is DTGVSQNPRHKITKRGQNVTFRCDPISEHNRLYWYRQTLGQGPEFLTYFQNEAQLEKSRLLSDRFSAERPKGSFSTLEIQRTEQGDSAMYLCASTTRSTGGTDTQYFGPGTRLTVL.

Only one count was recorded for this clone. The V gene is TRBV2, the J gene TRBJ1-4; the match to TRBD1 covers 7 bases. V shed 6 bases and J 3 bases; nucleotides not matched to a gene: 7. Germline CDR1 and CDR2: SNHLY and FYNNEI. The CDR3 sequence is 15 residues long. The chain's CDR3 is CASSRWGQPNEKLFF. Here the CDR3 DNA reads TGTGCCAGCAGCAGGTGGGGACAGCCTAATGAAAAACTGTTTTTT.

In its sample, this clone was seen once. The CDR3 region is CASSGSATGALNEQFF. The CDR3 DNA is TGCGCCAGCAGTGGTTCAGCGACAGGGGCCCTCAATGAGCAGTTCTTC. This sequence joins TRBV10-1 and TRBJ2-1; TRBD1 matches 8 bases. Trimming at V came to 4 bases and at J to 6 bases, leaving 11 bases not matched to a gene. Germline V gives CDR1 WNHNN, CDR2 SYGVQD (reference sequence). This CDR3 is 16 amino acids long.